The 9 T cell receptor beta chains below were found in one sample sequenced in a study of blood T cell repertoires in COVID-19. Produced via immunoSEQ multiplex PCR; TCRdb's table is partial and in-frame only. Altogether 490,000 or so clones are present, about nine tenths being singletons, with the ten largest covering 7% to 10%. The sequencing input was PBMCs or T cells enriched from blood (not recorded which). The receptor source for this set is a woman aged 60-75 years who had recovered from COVID-19.

CDR3 coding DNA: TGTGCCAGCAGCCTAGGTCTGGCGGGGGGGCCGGGCACCGGGGAGCTGTTTTTT. It encodes CASSLGLAGGPGTGELFF. The V and J genes are TRBV5-6 and TRBJ2-2; 9 bases are a match to TRBD2. The CDR3 consists of 18 residues. Germline V gene lookup returns CDR1 SGHDT and CDR2 YYEEEE. The J segment lost 4 bases and the V segment lost 4 bases, leaving 14 bases of the junction unmatched.

A single count supports this clone. J is TRBJ2-2 and V is TRBV6-1, with 14 bases lining up with TRBD2. Per germline, CDR1 MNHNS and CDR2 SASEGT. The CDR3 runs 19 residues. Unmatched junction bases numbered 12, after V lost 4 bases and J lost 5 bases. CDR3 bases: TGTGCCAGCAGTGGGTTACCGGGACTAGCGGGGGAGGGAACCGGGGAGCTGTTTTTT. This encodes CASSGLPGLAGEGTGELFF.

This chain joins TRBV20-1 and TRBJ1-2; 7 nucleotides agree with TRBD1. Looked up from germline, CDR1 is DFQATT and CDR2 is SNEGSKA (reference sequence). The CDR3 totals 14 residues. Losses at the gene ends were 3 bases for V and 4 bases for J; bases not matched to a gene: 8. The CDR3 sequence: CSASGYRDSYGYTF. CDR3 DNA sequence: TGCAGTGCTAGTGGCTACCGGGACAGCTATGGCTACACCTTC.

This sequence joins TRBV14 and TRBJ2-1; D perhaps matches TRBD1 (5 bases). From germline, CDR1 is SGHDN and CDR2 FVKESK. CDR3 length equals 13 residues. Trimming pared 7 bases from V and 7 bases from J, leaving 14 bases between. The chain's CDR3 is CASNTGHGNEQFF. CDR3 DNA sequence: TGTGCCAGCAACACAGGCCATGGGAATGAGCAGTTCTTC. Using reference TRBV14 and TRBJ2-1 for the parts outside the CDR3, the full variable domain is EAGVTQFPSHSVIEKGQTVTLRCDPISGHDNLYWYRRVMGKEIKFLLHFVKESKQDESGMPNNRFLAERTGGTYSTLKVQPAELEDSGVYFCASNTGHGNEQFFGPGTRLTVL.

This clone has just one count. The CDR3 coding sequence is TGTGCCAGCAGCCAACGGGGTAGCGGGGACAATGAGCAGTTCTTC. It encodes CASSQRGSGDNEQFF. V is TRBV3-1 (or the pseudogene TRBV3-2) and J is TRBJ2-1; 8 bases fit TRBD2. The CDR3 runs to 15 residues. The junction had 5 bases not matched to a gene; V was cut back by 2 bases and J by 5 bases. Germline lookup yields CDR1 LGHDT and CDR2 YNNKEL (reference sequence).

This chain joins TRBV9 and TRBJ1-6, with TRBD1 as a possible D gene (5 bases). Germline assignment: CDR1 SGDLS and CDR2 YYNGEE. Trimming pared 0 bases from V and 0 bases from J, leaving 13 bases between. The CDR3 is 18 amino acids. The CDR3 DNA reads TGTGCCAGCAGCGTAGGGGCAGGGCTCAGCTCCTATAATTCACCCCTCCACTTT. It codes for CASSVGAGLSSYNSPLHF.

This clone appeared many times. This chain uses TRBV2 with TRBJ1-5; D is unresolved. V lost 6 bases, J lost 4 bases, and 16 bases lay in between. Germline values: CDR1 SNHLY, CDR2 FYNNEI. The CDR3 totals 15 residues. CDR3 sequence (DNA): TGTGCCAGCAGGGGAGGTCTTGCCACGAATCAGCCCCAGCATTTT. Protein: CASRGGLATNQPQHF.

The genes are TRBV24-1 and TRBJ2-3; 7 bases map to TRBD1. Germline CDR1 is KGHDR and CDR2 is SFDVKD. The CDR3 extends over 15 amino acids. V gave up 6 bases and J gave up 2 bases; unmatched junction bases: 7. In DNA, the CDR3 is TGTGCCACCAGTCCGGGACAGCAAATCACAGATACGCAGTATTTT. It translates to CATSPGQQITDTQYF.

The chain combines TRBV5-1 with TRBJ2-2; TRBD2 matches at 7 bases. The junction had 4 bases not matched to a gene; V was cut back by 1 base and J by 1 base. In germline, CDR1 is SGHRS, CDR2 YFSETQ. The length of the CDR3 is 16 residues. In nucleotides, the CDR3 is TGCGCCAGCAGCTTGAGTGCGGGGGAGAACACCGGGGAGCTGTTTTTT. This gives the protein CASSLSAGENTGELFF.